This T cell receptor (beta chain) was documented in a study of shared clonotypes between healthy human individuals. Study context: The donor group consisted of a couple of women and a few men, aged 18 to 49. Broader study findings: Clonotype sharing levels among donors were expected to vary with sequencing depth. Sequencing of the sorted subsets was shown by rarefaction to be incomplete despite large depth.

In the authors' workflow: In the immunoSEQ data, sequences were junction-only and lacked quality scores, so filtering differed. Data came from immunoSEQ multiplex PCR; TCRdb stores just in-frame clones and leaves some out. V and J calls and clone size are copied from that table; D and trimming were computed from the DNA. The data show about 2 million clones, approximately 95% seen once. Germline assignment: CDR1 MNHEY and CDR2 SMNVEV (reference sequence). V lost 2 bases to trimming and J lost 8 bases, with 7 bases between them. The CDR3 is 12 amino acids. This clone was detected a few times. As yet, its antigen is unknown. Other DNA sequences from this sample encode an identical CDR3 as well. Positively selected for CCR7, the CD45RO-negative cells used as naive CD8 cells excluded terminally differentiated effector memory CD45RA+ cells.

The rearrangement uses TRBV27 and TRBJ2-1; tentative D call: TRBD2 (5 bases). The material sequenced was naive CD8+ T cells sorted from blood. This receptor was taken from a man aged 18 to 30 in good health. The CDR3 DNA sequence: TGTGCCAGCAGTTTAATGGGAGATGAGCAGTTCTTC. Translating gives CASSLMGDEQFF.